These 25 T cell receptor beta chains share one sample of origin, sequenced in a study of cytomegalovirus exposure and HLA in healthy donors. 13 Jbeta primers and 60 Vbeta primers were used for the PCR. Profiling relied on immunoSEQ multiplex PCR, and the TCRdb table lists in-frame clones only, not all of them. Of roughly 110,000 clones listed, around 70% are singletons. Sequencing input: PBMCs. The source of these receptors is a boy under 18 in good health and CMV-seronegative.

This clone was recorded once. The chain joins TRBV28 to TRBJ2-6, with 7 bases fitting TRBD2. Per germline, CDR1 MDHEN and CDR2 SYDVKM. V was pared by 6 bases and J by 4 bases, with 9 bases of the junction left unmatched. CDR3 size: 16 residues. In DNA form, the CDR3 reads TGTGCCAGCAGCCCCGGGGCGGGGGTCGGGGCCAACGTCCTGACTTTC. It yields the protein CASSPGAGVGANVLTF.

The rearrangement links TRBV5-4 to TRBJ2-1; 9 bases map to TRBD2. V dropped 0 bases and J dropped 5; count of bases not matched to a gene: 6. The CDR3 runs 16 residues. Germline CDR1 SGHNT, CDR2 YYREEE (reference sequence). DNA of the CDR3: TGTGCCAGCAGCTTGGAGGGCGGGGGGGTCCACAATGAGCAGTTCTTC. Translation: CASSLEGGGVHNEQFF.

This clone was seen a few times. The chain carries TRBV7-3 and TRBJ2-3, with a weak D call TRBD1 (6 bases). Germline lookup yields CDR1 SGHTA and CDR2 FQGTGA. V was trimmed by 5 bases and J by 6 bases, leaving 15 bases between them. The CDR3 extends over 14 amino acids. The CDR3 protein is CASSPGDPSDTQYF. The CDR3 DNA reads as TGTGCCAGCAGCCCAGGGGACCCGTCGGATACGCAGTATTTT.

The CDR3, as DNA: TGTGCCAGCAGCTTATGGGGGCACCTCTCTGGGGCCAACGTCCTGACTTTC. Encoded protein: CASSLWGHLSGANVLTF. The chain is built from TRBV7-9 and TRBJ2-6; tentatively, D is TRBD1 (6 bases). Per the germline V gene, CDR1 is SEHNR and CDR2 is FQNEAQ (reference sequence). The CDR3 totals 17 residues. Trimming took 2 bases from V and 0 from J, leaving 11 bases between them. Full variable domain (missing parts from reference TRBV7-9 and TRBJ2-6): DTGVSQNPRHKITKRGQNVTFRCDPISEHNRLYWYRQTLGQGPEFLTYFQNEAQLEKSRLLSDRFSAERPKGSFSTLEIQRTEQGDSAMYLCASSLWGHLSGANVLTFGAGSRLTVL.

V gene TRBV5-4 combines with J gene TRBJ2-7; 14 bases are shared with TRBD2. The CDR3 extends over 16 amino acids. CDR1 is SGHNT, CDR2 YYREEE, per germline (reference sequence). Unmatched junction bases numbered 10, after V lost 5 bases and J lost 6 bases. The CDR3 region is CASRRGLAGVYGEQYF. DNA for the CDR3: TGTGCCAGCAGGCGGGGACTAGCGGGGGTCTACGGCGAGCAGTACTTC.

V is TRBV28 and J is TRBJ2-2, with 14 bases aligning to TRBD2. V shed 6 bases, J shed 3 bases, and the junction held 6 bases outside the gene matches. Germline V gene lookup returns CDR1 MDHEN and CDR2 SYDVKM. The CDR3 sequence is 17 residues long. This chain's CDR3 is CASSRLAGGPDTGELFF. In DNA form, the CDR3 reads TGTGCCAGCAGCAGACTAGCGGGGGGGCCAGACACCGGGGAGCTGTTTTTT.

The J gene is TRBJ2-5, the V gene TRBV2; D is undetermined. The DNA matches TRBJ2-7 better at its end, which makes the J call doubtful. The CDR3 length is 13 residues. In germline, CDR1 is SNHLY, CDR2 FYNNEI. CDR3: CASMRGVSYEQYF. The DNA for the CDR3 is TGTGCCAGCATGCGCGGAGTGTCCTACGAGCAGTACTTC.

This chain links TRBV28 with TRBJ1-2, with D perhaps matching TRBD1 (5 bases). The V gene lost 7 bases and the J gene lost 5 bases, with 20 bases spanning the gap. The CDR3 is 15 residues long. In germline, CDR1 is MDHEN, CDR2 SYDVKM. The CDR3 is CASTFHIQGGYGYTF. As DNA, the CDR3 is TGTGCCAGCACCTTTCACATTCAGGGTGGGTATGGCTACACCTTC.

The chain has TRBV5-6 and TRBJ1-4; 9 positions match TRBD1. The CDR3 contains 17 residues. The junction had 5 bases not matched to a gene; V was cut back by 0 bases and J by 2 bases. Germline CDR1 is SGHDT and CDR2 is YYEEEE. The CDR3 here is CASSLVNRGPTNEKLFF. The CDR3 nucleotides are TGTGCCAGCAGCTTGGTTAACAGGGGGCCCACTAATGAAAAACTGTTTTTT.

The chain couples TRBV5-1 to TRBJ2-1; D remains ambiguous. This CDR3 comprises 15 residues. V lost 3 bases and J lost 4, with 14 bases in between. Germline V gene data show CDR1 as SGHRS and CDR2 as YFSETQ. CDR3 residues: CASSSTQIWYNEQFF. In DNA, the CDR3 is TGCGCCAGCAGCTCAACACAGATCTGGTACAATGAGCAGTTCTTC. Together with reference TRBV5-1 and TRBJ2-1, the CDR3 gives the full variable domain: KAGVTQTPRYLIKTRGQQVTLSCSPISGHRSVSWYQQTPGQGLQFLFEYFSETQRNKGNFPGRFSGRQFSNSRSEMNVSTLELGDSALYLCASSSTQIWYNEQFFGPGTRLTVL.

This sequence joins TRBV28 and TRBJ2-5; TRBD2 aligns across 12 bases. V was pared by 6 bases and J by 5 bases, with 7 bases of the junction left unmatched. This CDR3 has 15 residues. CDR1 MDHEN and CDR2 SYDVKM come from the germline V gene. The CDR3 here is CASSLAGGPLETQYF. The CDR3 DNA sequence: TGTGCCAGCAGCCTAGCGGGGGGGCCGTTGGAGACCCAGTACTTC.

J is TRBJ1-1 and V is TRBV5-1, with 10 bases that match TRBD1. V was pared by 0 bases and J by 11 bases, with 16 bases of the junction left unmatched. The germline CDR1 and CDR2 sequences are SGHRS and YFSETQ. The CDR3 has 17 amino acids. In DNA form, the CDR3 reads TGCGCCAGCAGCTTGGGCTTGGGGTTCGGGACAGGGGATTTGGCTTTCTTT. This sequence encodes CASSLGLGFGTGDLAFF.

The gene calls are TRBV4-2 and TRBJ2-1, with 9 bases identical to TRBD2. The V and J ends lost 5 bases and 4 bases, in that order; junction bases with no gene match: 9. Per the germline V gene, CDR1 is LGHNA and CDR2 is YNFKEQ. The CDR3 is 16 residues long. The CDR3 region is CASSSLWAGGYNEQFF. The CDR3 DNA reads TGTGCCAGCAGCTCCCTATGGGCGGGAGGGTACAATGAGCAGTTCTTC.

This clone was counted between two and nine times. The chain has TRBV19 and TRBJ1-3; D not resolved. CDR3 size: 14 residues. The germline V gene has CDR1 LNHDA and CDR2 SQIVND (reference sequence). The V and J ends lost 3 bases and 1 base respectively, with 7 bases between them. The CDR3 DNA follows: TGTGCCAGTAGTATGGAGGGATCTGGAAACACCATATATTTT. Its protein is CASSMEGSGNTIYF.

Only one count was recorded for this clone. One end of the junction fails to match germline, which may point to a read error. CDR3 coding DNA: TGTTCCAGCAGCCCCTTTGGCCACACTGAAGCTTTCTTT. Translated, it gives CSSSPFGHTEAFF. The chain employs TRBV7-9 and TRBJ1-1; D uncertain. The CDR3 consists of 13 residues. The germline V gene has CDR1 SEHNR and CDR2 FQNEAQ (reference sequence).

The rearrangement links TRBV28 to TRBJ1-5; 7 nucleotides match TRBD1. The CDR3 is made up of 16 amino acids. The germline CDR1 and CDR2 sequences are MDHEN and SYDVKM. Trimming cost V 5 bases and J 1 base; bases outside gene matches: 8. The CDR3 DNA is TGTGCCAGCAGTCCGGACAGGATTGGGAGCAATCAGCCCCAGCATTTT. Protein: CASSPDRIGSNQPQHF.

The rearrangement uses TRBV25-1 and TRBJ2-2, with D perhaps TRBD1 (6 bases). The length of the CDR3 is 13 residues. V was trimmed by 6 bases and J by 6 bases, leaving 11 bases between them. Germline values: CDR1 MGHDK, CDR2 SYGVNS. CDR3 amino acids: CASSRGGAGELFF. The CDR3 DNA reads TGTGCCAGCAGCCGAGGGGGAGCCGGGGAGCTGTTTTTT.

The J gene is TRBJ2-7, the V gene TRBV10-3; D possibly corresponds to TRBD2 (5 bases). The CDR3 length is 14 residues. The germline V and J ends were trimmed by 4 bases and 0 bases, with 10 bases remaining between them. Germline V gives CDR1 ENHRY, CDR2 SYGVKD. CDR3 nucleotide sequence: TGTGCCATCAGTGCCTTGGGGAGCTCCTACGAGCAGTACTTC. Translated, it gives CAISALGSSYEQYF.

In its sample, this clone was seen many times. Other nucleotide sequences in the sample specify the same CDR3. CDR3 protein: CASSDSSGSYNEQFF. The DNA of the CDR3 is TGTGCCAGCAGTGACTCTAGCGGGAGCTACAATGAGCAGTTCTTC. The chain uses TRBV6-4 and TRBJ2-1; 9 bases match TRBD2. The length of the CDR3 is 15 residues. The germline gives CDR1 MRHNA, CDR2 SNTAGT. V lost 0 bases, J lost 3 bases, and 0 bases stayed unmatched.

The CDR3 spells CASSGQESTNEKLFF. Written as DNA, the CDR3 is TGTGCCAGCAGCGGACAGGAGTCAACTAATGAAAAACTGTTTTTT. The gene calls are TRBV2 and TRBJ1-4; TRBD1 aligns across 7 bases. The germline V gene encodes CDR1 SNHLY and CDR2 FYNNEI. The CDR3 has 15 amino acids. Trimming at V came to 6 bases and at J to 0 bases, leaving 4 bases not matched to a gene.

J is TRBJ1-2 and V is TRBV19; 9 bases agree with TRBD1. Germline V gene data show CDR1 as LNHDA and CDR2 as SQIVND (reference sequence). This CDR3 is 15 amino acids long. The V gene end was trimmed by 8 bases and the J gene end by 4 bases; junction bases not matched to a gene: 11. CDR3 protein: CASFGRTGDAYGYTF. In DNA form, the CDR3 reads TGTGCCAGTTTCGGGAGGACAGGGGATGCCTATGGCTACACCTTC.

The CDR3 is CASSSVNTEAFF. In nucleotides, the CDR3 is TGCGCCAGCAGCTCAGTGAACACTGAAGCTTTCTTT. The chain combines TRBV5-1 with TRBJ1-1; D is unclear. V lost 3 bases to trimming and J lost 0 bases, with 3 bases between them. The CDR3 extends over 12 amino acids. Germline assignment: CDR1 SGHRS and CDR2 YFSETQ.

This clone occurred once. The rearrangement uses TRBV7-9 and TRBJ1-4, with D uncertain. Trimming left V 7 bases short and J 4 bases short, with 16 bases between. The CDR3 runs 15 residues. Germline-derived CDR1 and CDR2 are SEHNR and FQNEAQ (reference sequence). The CDR3: CASILVPGSNEKLFF. In DNA form, the CDR3 reads TGTGCCAGCATTCTCGTCCCCGGGAGTAATGAAAAACTGTTTTTT.

The rearrangement links TRBV15 to TRBJ2-5; D is possibly TRBD2 (6 bases). The V gene lost 1 base and the J gene lost 3 bases, with 15 bases spanning the gap. Germline values: CDR1 LNHNV, CDR2 YYDKDF (reference sequence). There are 16 residues in the CDR3. CDR3: CATSRGVYREKETQYF. The CDR3 bases are TGTGCCACCAGCAGAGGAGTCTACCGGGAGAAAGAGACCCAGTACTTC.

The rearrangement joins TRBV2 to TRBJ1-1; D is possibly TRBD1 (5 bases). The CDR3 is 13 residues long. V lost 3 bases, J lost 4 bases, and 9 bases lay in between. CDR1 and CDR2 from the germline V gene are SNHLY and FYNNEI. Here the CDR3 reads CASSEEGPTEAFF. The CDR3 DNA sequence: TGTGCCAGCAGTGAGGAGGGGCCCACTGAAGCTTTCTTT.